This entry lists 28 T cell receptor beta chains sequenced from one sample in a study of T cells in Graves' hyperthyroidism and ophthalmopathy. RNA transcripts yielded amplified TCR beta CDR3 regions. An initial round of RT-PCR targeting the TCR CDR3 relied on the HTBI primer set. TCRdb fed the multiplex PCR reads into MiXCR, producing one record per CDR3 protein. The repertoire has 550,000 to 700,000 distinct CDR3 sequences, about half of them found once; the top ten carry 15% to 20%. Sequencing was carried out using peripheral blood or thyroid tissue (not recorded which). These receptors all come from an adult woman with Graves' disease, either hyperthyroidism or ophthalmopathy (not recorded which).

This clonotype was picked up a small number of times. The CDR3 protein is CSAVGNSSPQHF. The CDR3 DNA follows: TGCAGTGCTGTAGGAAACTCTTCGCCCCAGCATTTT. The chain couples TRBV20-1 to TRBJ1-5; D uncertain. V lost 5 bases and J 9 bases, leaving 14 bases between the germline ends. The CDR3 runs to 12 residues. The germline gives CDR1 DFQATT, CDR2 SNEGSKA (reference sequence).

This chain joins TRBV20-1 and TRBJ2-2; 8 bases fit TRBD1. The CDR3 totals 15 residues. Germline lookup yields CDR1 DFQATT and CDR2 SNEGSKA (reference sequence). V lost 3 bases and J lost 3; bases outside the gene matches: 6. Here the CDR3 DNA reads TGCAGTGCTAGTAGGACAGGGAGGTACACCGGGGAGCTGTTTTTT. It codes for CSASRTGRYTGELFF.

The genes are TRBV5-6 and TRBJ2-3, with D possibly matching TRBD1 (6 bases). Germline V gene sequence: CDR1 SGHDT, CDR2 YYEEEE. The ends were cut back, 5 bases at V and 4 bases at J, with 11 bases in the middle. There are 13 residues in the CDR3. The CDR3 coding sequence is TGTGCCAGCAGGTTACAGGGTGCAGATACGCAGTATTTT. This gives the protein CASRLQGADTQYF.

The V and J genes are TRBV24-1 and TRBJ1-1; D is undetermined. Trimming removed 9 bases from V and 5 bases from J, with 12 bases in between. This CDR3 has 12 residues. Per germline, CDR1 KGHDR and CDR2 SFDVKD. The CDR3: CATFRNGTEAFF. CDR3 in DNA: TGTGCCACCTTCAGGAACGGTACTGAAGCTTTCTTT.

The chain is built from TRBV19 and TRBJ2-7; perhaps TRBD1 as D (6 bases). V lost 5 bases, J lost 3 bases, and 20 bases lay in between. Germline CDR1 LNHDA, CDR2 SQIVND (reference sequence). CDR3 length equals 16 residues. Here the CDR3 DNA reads TGTGCCAGTAGTCCCCTGGGGGCTAGGACGGACTACGAGCAGTACTTC. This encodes CASSPLGARTDYEQYF.

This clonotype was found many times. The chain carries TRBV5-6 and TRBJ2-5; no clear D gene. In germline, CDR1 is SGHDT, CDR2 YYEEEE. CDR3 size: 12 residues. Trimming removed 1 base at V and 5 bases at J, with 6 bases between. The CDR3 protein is CASSLFKETQYF. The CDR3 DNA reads TGTGCCAGCAGCTTGTTTAAGGAGACCCAGTACTTC. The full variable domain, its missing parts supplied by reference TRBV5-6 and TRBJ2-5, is DAGVTQSPTHLIKTRGQQVTLRCSPKSGHDTVSWYQQALGQGPQFIFQYYEEEERQRGNFPDRFSGHQFPNYSSELNVNALLLGDSALYLCASSLFKETQYFGPGTRLLVL.

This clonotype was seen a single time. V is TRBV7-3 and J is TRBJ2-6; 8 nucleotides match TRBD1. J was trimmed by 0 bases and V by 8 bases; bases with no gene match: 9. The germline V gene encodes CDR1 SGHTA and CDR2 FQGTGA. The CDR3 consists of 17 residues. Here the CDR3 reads CASSPGQAYSGANVLTF. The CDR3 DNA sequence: TGTGCCAGCTCACCGGGACAGGCCTACTCTGGGGCCAACGTCCTGACTTTC.

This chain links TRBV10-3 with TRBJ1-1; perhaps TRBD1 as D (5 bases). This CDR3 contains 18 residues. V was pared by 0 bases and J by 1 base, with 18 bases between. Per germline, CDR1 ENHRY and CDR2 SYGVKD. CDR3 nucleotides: TGTGCCATCAGTGAGTCGATTACAGGCGGATCGACGAACACTGAAGCTTTCTTT. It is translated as CAISESITGGSTNTEAFF.

DNA for the CDR3: TGTGCCAGCAGCGTGGGGGGGGGGCAGTACTTC. Translating it yields CASSVGGGQYF. The V call is TRBV7-3, the J call TRBJ2-7; 7 positions agree with TRBD2. Germline V gives CDR1 SGHTA, CDR2 FQGTGA. The CDR3 has 11 residues. V lost 5 bases and J lost 9; bases outside the gene matches: 4.

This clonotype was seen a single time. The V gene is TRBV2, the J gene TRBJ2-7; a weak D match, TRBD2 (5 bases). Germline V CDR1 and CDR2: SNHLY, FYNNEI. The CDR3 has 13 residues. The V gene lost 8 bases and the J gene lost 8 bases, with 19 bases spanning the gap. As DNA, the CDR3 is TGTGCCAGCTCGGGGTCCCGCAAGCCCCAGCAGTACTTC. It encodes CASSGSRKPQQYF.

As DNA, the CDR3 is TGTGCCGGAGGGACGGGAGACTACGAGCAGTACTTC. Translation: CAGGTGDYEQYF. The chain uses TRBV10-3 and TRBJ2-7; possibly TRBD2 for D (6 bases). The CDR3 totals 12 residues. Trimming pared 11 bases from V and 3 bases from J, leaving 14 bases between. Germline-derived CDR1 and CDR2 are ENHRY and SYGVKD.

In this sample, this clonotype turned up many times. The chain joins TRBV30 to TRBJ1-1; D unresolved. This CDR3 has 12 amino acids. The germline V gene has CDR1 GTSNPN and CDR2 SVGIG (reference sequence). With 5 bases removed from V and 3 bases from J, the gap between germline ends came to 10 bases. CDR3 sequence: CAWHHGYTEAFF. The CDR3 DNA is TGTGCCTGGCACCACGGGTACACTGAAGCTTTCTTT.

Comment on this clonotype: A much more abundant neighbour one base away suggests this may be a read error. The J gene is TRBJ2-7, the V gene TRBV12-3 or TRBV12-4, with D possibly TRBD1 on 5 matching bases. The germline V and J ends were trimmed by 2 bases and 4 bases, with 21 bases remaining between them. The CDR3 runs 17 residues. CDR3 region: CASSLSHFDSPYYEQYF. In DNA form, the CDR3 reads TGTGCCAGCAGTTTATCTCATTTCGACAGTCCCTATTACGAGCAGTACTTC.

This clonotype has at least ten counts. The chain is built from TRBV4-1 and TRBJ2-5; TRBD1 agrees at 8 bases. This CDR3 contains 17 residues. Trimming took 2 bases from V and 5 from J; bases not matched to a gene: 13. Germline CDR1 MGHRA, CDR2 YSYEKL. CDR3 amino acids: CASSQSGAGGWGETQYF. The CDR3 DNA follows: TGCGCCAGCAGCCAATCGGGCGCAGGGGGCTGGGGTGAGACCCAGTACTTC.

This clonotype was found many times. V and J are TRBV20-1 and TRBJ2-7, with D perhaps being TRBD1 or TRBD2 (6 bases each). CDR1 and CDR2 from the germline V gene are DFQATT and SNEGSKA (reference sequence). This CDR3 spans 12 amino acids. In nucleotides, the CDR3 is TGCGCTAGCAGAGGGGGGCGAGGGGAGCAGTACTTC. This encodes CASRGGRGEQYF.

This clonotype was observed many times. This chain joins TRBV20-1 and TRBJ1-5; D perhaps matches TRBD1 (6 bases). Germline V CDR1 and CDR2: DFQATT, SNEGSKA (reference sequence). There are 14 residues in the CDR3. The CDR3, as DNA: TGCAGCGAAGACCGGGGGGCTAGGGATCAGCCCCAGCATTTT. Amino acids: CSEDRGARDQPQHF.

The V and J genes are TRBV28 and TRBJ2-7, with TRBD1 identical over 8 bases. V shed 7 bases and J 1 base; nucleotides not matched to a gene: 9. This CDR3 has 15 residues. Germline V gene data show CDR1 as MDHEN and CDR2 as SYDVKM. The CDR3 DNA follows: TGTGCCAGCAACCAGGGGGCACTTGGATCCTACGAGCAGTACTTC. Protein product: CASNQGALGSYEQYF.

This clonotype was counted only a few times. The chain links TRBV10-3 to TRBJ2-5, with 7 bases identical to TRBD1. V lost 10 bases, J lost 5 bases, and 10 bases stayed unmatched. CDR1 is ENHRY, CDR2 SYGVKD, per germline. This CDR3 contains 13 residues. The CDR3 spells CATTTGSLETQYF. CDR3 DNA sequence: TGTGCCACCACGACAGGGTCGTTGGAGACCCAGTACTTC.

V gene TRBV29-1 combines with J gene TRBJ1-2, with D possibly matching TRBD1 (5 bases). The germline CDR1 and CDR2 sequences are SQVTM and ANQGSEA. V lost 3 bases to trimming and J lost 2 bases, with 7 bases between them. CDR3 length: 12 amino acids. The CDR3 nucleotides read TGCAGCGTTGATTCAGGGAACTATGGCTACACCTTC. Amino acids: CSVDSGNYGYTF.

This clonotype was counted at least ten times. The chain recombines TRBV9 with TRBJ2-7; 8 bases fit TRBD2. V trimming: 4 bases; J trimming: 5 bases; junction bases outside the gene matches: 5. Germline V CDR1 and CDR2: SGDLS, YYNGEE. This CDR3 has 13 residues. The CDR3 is CASSRSSGDEQYF. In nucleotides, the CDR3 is TGTGCCAGCAGCCGTAGTAGCGGGGACGAGCAGTACTTC. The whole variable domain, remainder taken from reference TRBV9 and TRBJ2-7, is DSGVTQTPKHLITATGQRVTLRCSPRSGDLSVYWYQQSLDQGLQFLIQYYNGEERAKGNILERFSAQQFPDLHSELNLSSLELGDSALYFCASSRSSGDEQYFGPGTRLTVT.

CDR3 in DNA: TGTGCCAGCAGCTTGCGGGTAGCGGGACCCAGTCCTTACGAGCAGTACTTC. Its translation: CASSLRVAGPSPYEQYF. The rearrangement uses TRBV5-4 and TRBJ2-7; TRBD2 aligns across 8 bases. This CDR3 has 17 residues. J was trimmed by 4 bases and V by 1 base; bases with no gene match: 13. Germline V gene sequence: CDR1 SGHNT, CDR2 YYREEE (reference sequence).

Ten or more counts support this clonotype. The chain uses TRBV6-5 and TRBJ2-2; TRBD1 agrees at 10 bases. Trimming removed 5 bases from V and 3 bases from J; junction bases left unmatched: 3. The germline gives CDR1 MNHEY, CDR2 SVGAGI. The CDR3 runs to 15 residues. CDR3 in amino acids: CASSPGTGDTGELFF. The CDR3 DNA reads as TGTGCCAGCAGTCCCGGGACAGGGGACACCGGGGAGCTGTTTTTT.

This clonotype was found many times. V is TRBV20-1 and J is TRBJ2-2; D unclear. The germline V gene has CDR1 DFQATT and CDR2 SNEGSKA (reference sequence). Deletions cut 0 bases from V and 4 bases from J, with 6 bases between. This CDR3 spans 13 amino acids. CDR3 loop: CSARDWSTGELFF. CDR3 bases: TGCAGTGCTAGAGATTGGAGCACCGGGGAGCTGTTTTTT.

The CDR3 sequence is CSARVRASSNEQFF. CDR3 sequence (DNA): TGCAGTGCTAGAGTAAGGGCTAGTTCCAATGAGCAGTTCTTC. The chain uses TRBV20-1 and TRBJ2-1; D not resolved. The CDR3 runs to 14 residues. V was clipped by 1 base and J by 6 bases, with 13 bases between them. The V gene's germline CDR1 is DFQATT and CDR2 SNEGSKA (reference sequence).

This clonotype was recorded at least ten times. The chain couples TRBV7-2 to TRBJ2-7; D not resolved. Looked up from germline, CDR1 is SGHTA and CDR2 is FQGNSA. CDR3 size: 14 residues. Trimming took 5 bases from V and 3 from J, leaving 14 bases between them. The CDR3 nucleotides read TGTGCCAGCAGCCTTCAGACATGGGACTACGAGCAGTACTTC. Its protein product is CASSLQTWDYEQYF. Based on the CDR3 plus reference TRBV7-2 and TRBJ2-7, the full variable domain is GAGVSQSPSNKVTEKGKDVELRCDPISGHTALYWYRQSLGQGLEFLIYFQGNSAPDKSGLPSDRFSAERTGGSVSTLTIQRTQQEDSAVYLCASSLQTWDYEQYFGPGTRLTVT.

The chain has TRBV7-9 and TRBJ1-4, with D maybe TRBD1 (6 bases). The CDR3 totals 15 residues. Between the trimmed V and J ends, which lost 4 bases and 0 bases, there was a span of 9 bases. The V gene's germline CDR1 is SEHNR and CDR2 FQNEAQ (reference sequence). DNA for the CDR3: TGTGCCAGCAGCTCCGACAGGTCAACTAATGAAAAACTGTTTTTT. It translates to CASSSDRSTNEKLFF.

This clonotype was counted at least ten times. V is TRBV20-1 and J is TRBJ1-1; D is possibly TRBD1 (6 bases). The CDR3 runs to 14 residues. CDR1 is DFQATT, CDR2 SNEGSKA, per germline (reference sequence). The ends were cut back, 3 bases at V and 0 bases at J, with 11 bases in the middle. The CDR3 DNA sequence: TGCAGTGCTAGGAGGGGGGCGATGAACACTGAAGCTTTCTTT. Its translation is CSARRGAMNTEAFF.

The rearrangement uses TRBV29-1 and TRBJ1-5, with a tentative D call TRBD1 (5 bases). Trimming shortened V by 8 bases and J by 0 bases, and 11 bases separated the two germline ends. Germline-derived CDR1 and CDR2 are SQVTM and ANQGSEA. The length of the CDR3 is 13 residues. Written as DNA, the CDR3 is TGCAGCTTGTGGGGGGATAGCAATCAGCCCCAGCATTTT. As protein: CSLWGDSNQPQHF.